This TCR beta chain is from a study of blood T cell repertoires in COVID-19. Study overall: What the recovered Cohort 3 donors had was two negative PCRs, clearance, or symptom resolution.

Sequenced by immunoSEQ multiplex PCR; TCRdb stores in-frame clones only, minus some. This sample has a few hundred thousand clones; approximately 89% occur once, and the top ten carry roughly 2%. The trim removed 3 bases at V and 4 bases at J, leaving 9 bases unmatched. The CDR3 has 15 residues. Germline loops: CDR1 DFQATT, CDR2 SNEGSKA (reference sequence). Sequences were obtained from PBMCs or T cells enriched from blood (not recorded which). The TCR sequence derives from a man aged 40-49 years in a cohort exposed to, infected with or recovered from COVID-19 (not recorded which). The chain joins TRBV20-1 to TRBJ1-2; 9 bases match TRBD1. The CDR3: CSASRLRTGVYGYTF. The CDR3 DNA reads as TGCAGTGCTAGTCGTCTCCGGACAGGGGTCTATGGCTACACCTTC.